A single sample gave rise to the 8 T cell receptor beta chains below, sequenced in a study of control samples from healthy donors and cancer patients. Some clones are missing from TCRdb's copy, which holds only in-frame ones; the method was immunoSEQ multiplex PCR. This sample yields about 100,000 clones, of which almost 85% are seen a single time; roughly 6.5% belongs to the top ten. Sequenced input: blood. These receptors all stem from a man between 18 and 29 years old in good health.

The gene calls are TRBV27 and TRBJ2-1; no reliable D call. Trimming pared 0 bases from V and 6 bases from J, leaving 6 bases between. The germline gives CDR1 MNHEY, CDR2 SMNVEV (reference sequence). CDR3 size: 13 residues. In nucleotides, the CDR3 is TGTGCCAGCAGTTTATCCCGTATCAATGAGCAGTTCTTC. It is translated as CASSLSRINEQFF.

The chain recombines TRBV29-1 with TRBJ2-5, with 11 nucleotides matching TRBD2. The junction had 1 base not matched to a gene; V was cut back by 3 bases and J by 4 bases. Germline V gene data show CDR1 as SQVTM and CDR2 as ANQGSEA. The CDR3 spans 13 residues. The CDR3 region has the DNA TGCAGCGTTGAGCTAGCGGGGGGAGAGACCCAGTACTTC. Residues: CSVELAGGETQYF. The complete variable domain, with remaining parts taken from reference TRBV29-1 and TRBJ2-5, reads SAVISQKPSRDICQRGTSLTIQCQVDSQVTMMFWYRQQPGQSLTLIATANQGSEATYESGFVIDKFPISRPNLTFSTLTVSNMSPEDSSIYLCSVELAGGETQYFGPGTRLLVL.

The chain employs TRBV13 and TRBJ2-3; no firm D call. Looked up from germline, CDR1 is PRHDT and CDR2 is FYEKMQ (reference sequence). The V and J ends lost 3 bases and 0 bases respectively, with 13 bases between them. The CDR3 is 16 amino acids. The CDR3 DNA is TGTGCCAGCAGCTTGGAAAAACCTACTAGCACAGATACGCAGTATTTT. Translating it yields CASSLEKPTSTDTQYF.

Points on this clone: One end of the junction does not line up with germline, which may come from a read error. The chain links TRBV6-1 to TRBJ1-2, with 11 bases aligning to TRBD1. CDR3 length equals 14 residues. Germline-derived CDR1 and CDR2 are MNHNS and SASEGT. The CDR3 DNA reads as TGTGCCAGCAGGGAAGGACAGGGGGCGTTTGGCTACACCTTC. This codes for CASREGQGAFGYTF.

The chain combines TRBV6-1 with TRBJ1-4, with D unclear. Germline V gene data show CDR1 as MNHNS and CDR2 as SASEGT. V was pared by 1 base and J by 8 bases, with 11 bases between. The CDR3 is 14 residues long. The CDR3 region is CASSEGRGLEKLFF. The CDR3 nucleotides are TGTGCCAGCAGTGAAGGCCGGGGATTGGAAAAACTGTTTTTT.

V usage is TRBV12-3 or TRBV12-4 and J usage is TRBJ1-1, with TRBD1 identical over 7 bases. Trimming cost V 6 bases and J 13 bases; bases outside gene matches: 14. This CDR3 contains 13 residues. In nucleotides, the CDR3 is TGTGCCAGCAGGCCCTTCTCTGGGACAGAAAATTTCTTT. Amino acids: CASRPFSGTENFF.

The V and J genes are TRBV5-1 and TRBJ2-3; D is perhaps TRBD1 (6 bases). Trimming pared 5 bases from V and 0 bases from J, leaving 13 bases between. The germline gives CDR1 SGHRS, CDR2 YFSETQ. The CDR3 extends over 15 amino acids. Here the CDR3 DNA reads TGCGCCAGCAGGCGACAGGTCTCTAGCACAGATACGCAGTATTTT. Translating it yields CASRRQVSSTDTQYF.

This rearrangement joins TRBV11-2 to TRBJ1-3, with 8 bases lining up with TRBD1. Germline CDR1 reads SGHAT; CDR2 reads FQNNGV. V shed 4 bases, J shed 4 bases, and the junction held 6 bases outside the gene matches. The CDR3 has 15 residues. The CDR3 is CASSSDRAAGNTIYF. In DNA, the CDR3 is TGTGCCAGCAGCTCGGACAGGGCAGCAGGAAACACCATATATTTT.